These T cell receptor beta chains were read from a single sample in a study of T cell responses to AZD1222 COVID-19 vaccine. The data were produced by immunoSEQ multiplex PCR, yet TCRdb's version contains in-frame clones alone and is incomplete. In the table there are fewer than 150,000 clones, 93% of which are singletons. The source material was peripheral blood, sampled on day 0 of AZD1222 vaccination. The receptors were gathered from an adult in good health. CDR3s include the opening cysteine and the closing phenylalanine or tryptophan. The D gene is left open where the match is weak. Size values are once, few and many counts, or a class for expanded clones, and some rows have none.

CDR3aa	CDR3nt	d_gene	j_gene	abundance	v_gene
CASSASTSSYNEQFF	TGTGCCAGCTCAGCGTCGACTAGTTCCTACAATGAGCAGTTCTTC	-	TRBJ2-1	-	TRBV18
CASSQDSGRAGTDTQYF	TGTGCCAGCAGCCAAGACAGCGGGAGGGCCGGGACAGATACGCAGTATTTT	TRBD2	TRBJ2-3	-	TRBV4-2
CASSSRSTAFNTEAFF	TGTGCCAGCAGCTCCCGATCCACAGCTTTCAACACTGAAGCTTTCTTT	-	TRBJ1-1	-	TRBV5-4
CASSLTDTGSGYTF	TGTGCCAGCAGCTTAACAGATACAGGGTCCGGCTACACCTTC	-	TRBJ1-2	-	TRBV7-3
CASSESAGTYNEQFF	TGCGCCAGCAGTGAGTCTGCGGGGACCTACAATGAGCAGTTCTTC	-	TRBJ2-1	-	TRBV10-1
CAISDLAGTDEQFF	TGTGCCATCAGTGACCTAGCGGGAACGGATGAGCAGTTCTTC	TRBD2	TRBJ2-1	-	TRBV10-3
CASSFGAGRFYNSPLHF	TGTGCCAGCAGTTTCGGAGCAGGCCGATTCTATAATTCACCCCTCCACTTT	-	TRBJ1-6	-	TRBV28
CASSTGLAASYNEQFF	TGCGCCAGCAGCACTGGACTAGCGGCCTCCTACAATGAGCAGTTCTTC	TRBD2	TRBJ2-1	-	TRBV5-1
CASSTRETQYF	TGTGCCAGCAGCACCCGGGAGACCCAGTACTTC	-	TRBJ2-5	-	TRBV28
CASSQDAHSGANVLTF	TGCGCCAGCAGCCAAGATGCCCACTCTGGGGCCAACGTCCTGACTTTC	-	TRBJ2-6	-	TRBV4-3
CASSFAVNTEAFF	TGTGCCAGCAGCTTTGCCGTGAACACTGAAGCTTTCTTT	-	TRBJ1-1	-	TRBV5-6
CASSPGQNTGELFF	TGCGCCAGCAGCCCGGGACAGAACACCGGGGAGCTGTTTTTT	-	TRBJ2-2	-	TRBV5-1
CASRLQGAVEQFF	TGTGCCAGCAGATTACAGGGGGCGGTTGAGCAGTTCTTC	TRBD1	TRBJ2-1	-	TRBV6-5
CASRRTGKSRYTF	TGTGCCAGCAGACGGACAGGGAAGAGTCGCTACACCTTC	TRBD1	TRBJ1-2	-	TRBV11-2
CASSLTGTVYEQYF	TGTGCCAGCAGTCTCACGGGGACAGTGTACGAGCAGTACTTC	TRBD1	TRBJ2-7	-	TRBV6-2/TRBV6-3
CASSDRRGNTIYF	TGTGCCAGCAGCGACCGCCGTGGAAACACCATATATTTT	-	TRBJ1-3	once	TRBV9
CASSLDVAGGFNEQFF	TGCGCCAGCAGCTTGGATGTAGCGGGGGGATTCAATGAGCAGTTCTTC	TRBD2	TRBJ2-1	-	TRBV5-1
CASSQYNRGNTIYF	TGTGCCAGCAGCCAATACAACAGGGGAAACACCATATATTTT	-	TRBJ1-3	-	TRBV3-1/TRBV3-2
CASSPRFLAGGPTNEQFF	TGTGCCAGCAGCCCCCGGTTCCTAGCGGGAGGCCCCACAAATGAGCAGTTCTTC	TRBD2	TRBJ2-1	-	TRBV11-2
CASSLLSGRLNEQFF	TGTGCCAGCAGCTTGTTAAGCGGGAGGCTCAATGAGCAGTTCTTC	TRBD2	TRBJ2-1	-	TRBV5-5
CASSLGDNDHEQYF	TGTGCCAGCAGCTTGGGGGACAACGATCACGAGCAGTACTTC	-	TRBJ2-7	-	TRBV5-8
CSIRRGAGNTEAFF	TGCAGTATTAGAAGGGGGGCGGGGAACACTGAAGCTTTCTTT	-	TRBJ1-1	-	TRBV29-1
CASSGWTGGVNTEAFF	TGTGCCAGCAGTGGGTGGACAGGGGGCGTGAACACTGAAGCTTTCTTT	TRBD1	TRBJ1-1	-	TRBV6-1
CAISGNYLTRSMF	TGTGCCATCAGTGGGAACTATTTAACCCGATCGATGTTT	-	TRBJ1-1	-	TRBV10-3
CASSPGGLAGTQYF	TGTGCCAGCAGCCCCGGGGGACTAGCGGGTACGCAGTATTTT	TRBD2	TRBJ2-3	-	TRBV7-9
CASSLAQNTEAFF	TGTGCCAGCAGTTTAGCGCAGAACACTGAAGCTTTCTTT	-	TRBJ1-1	once	TRBV12-3/TRBV12-4
CASTKRGFGEKLFF	TGTGCCAGCACTAAACGGGGTTTCGGCGAAAAACTGTTTTTT	-	TRBJ1-4	once	TRBV6-5
CASSPEGGTGRSAEAFF	TGTGCCAGCAGCCCCGAGGGCGGGACAGGGAGGTCGGCTGAAGCTTTCTTT	TRBD1	TRBJ1-1	once	TRBV7-3
CAWRRGTSGIYEQYF	TGTGCCTGGAGGAGAGGGACTAGCGGGATATACGAGCAGTACTTC	TRBD2	TRBJ2-7	-	TRBV30
CASSYRIGTGELFF	TGTGCCAGCAGTTACCGGATTGGGACCGGGGAGCTGTTTTTT	-	TRBJ2-2	-	TRBV6-5
CASSLARNTEAFF	TGTGCTAGCAGCTTAGCCAGGAACACTGAAGCTTTCTTT	-	TRBJ1-1	once	TRBV7-7
CASSISGGQPLEPQHF	TGTGCCAGTAGTATATCCGGGGGTCAGCCTCTCGAGCCCCAGCATTTT	-	TRBJ1-5	-	TRBV19
CAISGSGATNTEAFF	TGTGCCATCAGTGGCTCCGGGGCAACGAACACTGAAGCTTTCTTT	-	TRBJ1-1	-	TRBV10-3
CASSPRQAMENSPLHF	TGCGCCAGCAGCCCAAGACAGGCCATGGAGAATTCACCCCTCCACTTT	-	TRBJ1-6	-	TRBV5-1
CASSFGLAGTGTGELFF	TGCGCCAGCAGCTTCGGACTAGCGGGAACGGGTACCGGGGAGCTGTTTTTT	TRBD2	TRBJ2-2	once	TRBV5-1
CASTTPSRGTQYF	TGTGCCAGCACCACGCCCTCGAGGGGGACCCAGTACTTC	-	TRBJ2-5	-	TRBV6-5
CASSESGDINPYGYTF	TGCGCCAGCAGTGAGTCGGGGGACATAAACCCCTATGGCTACACCTTC	-	TRBJ1-2	-	TRBV10-1
CASRATLPNYGYTF	TGTGCCAGCAGGGCCACTCTGCCTAACTATGGCTACACCTTC	-	TRBJ1-2	-	TRBV2
CASRNTGQETQYF	TGTGCCAGTAGAAACACAGGACAAGAGACCCAGTACTTC	-	TRBJ2-5	-	TRBV19
CAWSSPENLYGYTF	TGTGCCTGGAGTTCGCCGGAGAACCTCTATGGCTACACCTTC	-	TRBJ1-2	-	TRBV30
CASSSPGQKLIYEQYF	TGTGCCAGCAGTTCCCCGGGACAGAAACTTATCTACGAGCAGTACTTC	TRBD1	TRBJ2-7	-	TRBV28
CASSLGGGRVSYTQYF	TGTGCCAGCAGCTTAGGGGGCGGGAGGGTTAGTTATACGCAGTATTTT	TRBD2	TRBJ2-3	-	TRBV11-2